This T cell receptor beta chain was identified in a study of blood T cells in healthy people across ages. Alongside a J-beta primer mix, a sample-barcoded 5' primer served in a second PCR lasting roughly 6 to 12 cycles. Each CDR3 protein is one row after TCRdb ran MiXCR on the 5' RACE reads. This table holds fewer than 2 million distinct CDR3 sequences, 39% found once. This receptor was taken from a human donor in good health. Sequencing was performed on blood.

CDR3: CATASPGKLFF. The CDR3 DNA sequence: TGTGCCACCGCATCTCCCGGAAAACTGTTTTTT. The chain combines TRBV25-1 with TRBJ1-4; D call uncertain. The CDR3 consists of 11 residues. Trimming cost V 10 bases and J 10 bases, with 13 bases left between them. Germline assignment: CDR1 MGHDK and CDR2 SYGVNS.